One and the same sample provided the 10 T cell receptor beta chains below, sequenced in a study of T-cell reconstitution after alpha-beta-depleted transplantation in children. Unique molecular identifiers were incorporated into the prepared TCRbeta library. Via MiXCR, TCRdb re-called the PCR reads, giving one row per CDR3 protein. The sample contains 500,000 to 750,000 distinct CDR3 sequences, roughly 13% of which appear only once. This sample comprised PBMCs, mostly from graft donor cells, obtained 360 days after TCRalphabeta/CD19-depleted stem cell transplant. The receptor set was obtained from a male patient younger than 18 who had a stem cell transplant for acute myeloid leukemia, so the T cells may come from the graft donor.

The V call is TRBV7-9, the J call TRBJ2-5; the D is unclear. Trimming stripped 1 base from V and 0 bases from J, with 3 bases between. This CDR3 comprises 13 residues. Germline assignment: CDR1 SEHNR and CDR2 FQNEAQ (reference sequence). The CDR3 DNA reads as TGTGCCAGCAGCTTAGACCACCAAGAGACCCAGTACTTC. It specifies CASSLDHQETQYF.

Written as DNA, the CDR3 is TGTGCCAGCAGCCCGGGGGGAGGGTCCAGCTCCTACGAGCAGTACTTC. Translation: CASSPGGGSSSYEQYF. The J gene is TRBJ2-7, the V gene TRBV11-2, with TRBD2 identical over 7 bases. V lost 5 bases, J lost 0 bases, and 10 bases stayed unmatched. Germline CDR1 is SGHAT and CDR2 is FQNNGV. This CDR3 has 16 amino acids.

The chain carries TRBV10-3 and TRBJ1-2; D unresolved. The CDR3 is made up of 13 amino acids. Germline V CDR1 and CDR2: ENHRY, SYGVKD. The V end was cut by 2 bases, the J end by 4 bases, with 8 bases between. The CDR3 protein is CAISEGRSYGYTF. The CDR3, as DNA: TGTGCCATCAGTGAGGGACGGTCCTATGGCTACACCTTC.

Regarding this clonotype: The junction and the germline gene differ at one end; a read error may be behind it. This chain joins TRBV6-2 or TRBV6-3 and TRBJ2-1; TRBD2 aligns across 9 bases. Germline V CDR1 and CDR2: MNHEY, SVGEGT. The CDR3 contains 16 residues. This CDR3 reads CGSSYSTSGGRGEQFF. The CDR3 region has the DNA TGTGGCAGCAGTTACTCGACTAGCGGAGGGAGGGGTGAGCAGTTCTTC.

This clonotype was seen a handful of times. The CDR3 spells CSGSGRFTDTQYF. For the CDR3, the DNA is TGCAGCGGTAGCGGGAGGTTCACAGATACGCAGTATTTT. The chain has TRBV29-1 and TRBJ2-3, with 10 bases fitting TRBD2. Germline trimming cut 7 bases from V and 2 bases from J; bases unmatched to any gene: 3. CDR1 SQVTM and CDR2 ANQGSEA come from the germline V gene. The length of the CDR3 is 13 residues.

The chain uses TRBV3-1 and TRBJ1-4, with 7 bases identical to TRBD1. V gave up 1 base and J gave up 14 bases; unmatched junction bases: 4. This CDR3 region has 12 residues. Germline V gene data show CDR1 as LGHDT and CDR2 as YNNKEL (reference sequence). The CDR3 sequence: CASSQVGGQLFF. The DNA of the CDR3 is TGTGCCAGCAGCCAAGTGGGGGGACAGCTGTTTTTT.

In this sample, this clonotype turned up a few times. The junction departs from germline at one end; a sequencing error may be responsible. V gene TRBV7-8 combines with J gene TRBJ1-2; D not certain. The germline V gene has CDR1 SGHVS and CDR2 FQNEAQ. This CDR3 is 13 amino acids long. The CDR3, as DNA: TGTGCCAGCAGCTTAGCAGGAGGATATGCCTACACCTTC. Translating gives CASSLAGGYAYTF.

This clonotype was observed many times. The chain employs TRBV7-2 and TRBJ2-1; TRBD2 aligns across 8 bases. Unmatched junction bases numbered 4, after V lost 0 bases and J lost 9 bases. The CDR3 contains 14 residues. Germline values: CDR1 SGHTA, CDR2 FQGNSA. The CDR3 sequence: CASSLASGIGEQFF. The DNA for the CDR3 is TGTGCCAGCAGCTTAGCTAGCGGGATAGGTGAGCAGTTCTTC.

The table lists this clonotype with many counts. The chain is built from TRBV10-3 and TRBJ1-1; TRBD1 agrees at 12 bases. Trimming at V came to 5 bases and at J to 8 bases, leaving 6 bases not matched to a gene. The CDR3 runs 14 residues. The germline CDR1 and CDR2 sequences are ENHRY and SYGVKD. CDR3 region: CAISKGTGGSEAFF. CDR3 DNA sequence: TGTGCCATCAGTAAAGGGACAGGGGGCTCGGAAGCTTTCTTT.

The CDR3 region is CATSRGRRNTEAFF. DNA for the CDR3: TGTGCCACCAGCAGGGGACGGAGGAACACTGAAGCTTTCTTT. The chain carries TRBV15 and TRBJ1-1, with D perhaps matching TRBD1 (5 bases). This CDR3 has 14 amino acids. With 3 bases removed from V and 1 base from J, the gap between germline ends came to 9 bases. The germline CDR1 and CDR2 sequences are LNHNV and YYDKDF (reference sequence). Together with reference TRBV15 and TRBJ1-1, the CDR3 gives the full variable domain: DAMVIQNPRYQVTQFGKPVTLSCSQTLNHNVMYWYQQKSSQAPKLLFHYYDKDFNNEADTPDNFQSRRPNTSFCFLDIRSPGLGDTAMYLCATSRGRRNTEAFFGQGTRLTVV.